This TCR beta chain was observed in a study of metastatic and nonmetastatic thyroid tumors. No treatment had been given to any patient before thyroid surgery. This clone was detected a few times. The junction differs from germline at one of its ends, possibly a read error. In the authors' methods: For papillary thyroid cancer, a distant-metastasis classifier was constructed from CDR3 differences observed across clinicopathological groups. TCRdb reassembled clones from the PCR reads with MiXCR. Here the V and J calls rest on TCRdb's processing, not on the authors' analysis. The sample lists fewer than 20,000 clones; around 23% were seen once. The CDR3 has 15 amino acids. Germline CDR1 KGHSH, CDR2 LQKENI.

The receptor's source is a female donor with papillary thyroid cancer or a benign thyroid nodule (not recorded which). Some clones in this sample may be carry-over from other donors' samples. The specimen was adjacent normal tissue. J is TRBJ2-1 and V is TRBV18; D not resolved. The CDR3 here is CASSPVGYSFNEQFF. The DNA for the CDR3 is TGTGCCAGCTCACCAGTGGGGTATTCCTTCAATGAGCAGTTCTTC.